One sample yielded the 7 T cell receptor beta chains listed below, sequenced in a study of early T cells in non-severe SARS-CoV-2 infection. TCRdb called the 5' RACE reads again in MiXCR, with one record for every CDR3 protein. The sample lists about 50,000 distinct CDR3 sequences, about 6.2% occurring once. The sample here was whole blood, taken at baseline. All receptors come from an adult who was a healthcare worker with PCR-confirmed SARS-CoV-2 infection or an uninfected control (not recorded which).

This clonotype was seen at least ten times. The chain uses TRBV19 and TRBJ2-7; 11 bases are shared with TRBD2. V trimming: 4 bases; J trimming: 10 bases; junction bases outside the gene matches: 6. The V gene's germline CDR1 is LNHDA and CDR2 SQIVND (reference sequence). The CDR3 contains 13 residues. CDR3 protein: CASSTGLAAPQYF. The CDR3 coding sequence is TGTGCCAGTAGTACGGGACTAGCGGCTCCTCAGTACTTC.

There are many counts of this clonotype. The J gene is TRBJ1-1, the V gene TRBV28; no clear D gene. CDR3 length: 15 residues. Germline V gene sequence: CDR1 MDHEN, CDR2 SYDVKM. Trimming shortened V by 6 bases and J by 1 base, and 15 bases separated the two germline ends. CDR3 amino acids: CASSPTADPNTEAFF. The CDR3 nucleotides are TGTGCCAGCAGCCCAACAGCGGACCCGAACACTGAAGCTTTCTTT.

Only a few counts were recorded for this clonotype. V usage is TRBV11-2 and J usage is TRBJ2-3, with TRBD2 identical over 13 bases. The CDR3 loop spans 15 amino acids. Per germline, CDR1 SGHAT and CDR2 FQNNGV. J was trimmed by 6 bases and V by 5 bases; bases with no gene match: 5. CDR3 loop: CASSTGLAGVDTQYF. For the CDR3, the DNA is TGTGCCAGCAGCACAGGACTAGCGGGAGTGGATACGCAGTATTTT.

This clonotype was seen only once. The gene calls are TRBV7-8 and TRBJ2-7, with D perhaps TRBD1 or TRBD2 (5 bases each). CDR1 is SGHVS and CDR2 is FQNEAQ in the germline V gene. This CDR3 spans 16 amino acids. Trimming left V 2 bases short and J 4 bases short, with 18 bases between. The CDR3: CASSLIPSGTIYEQYF. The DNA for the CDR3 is TGTGCCAGCAGCTTAATTCCATCGGGGACGATTTACGAGCAGTACTTC.

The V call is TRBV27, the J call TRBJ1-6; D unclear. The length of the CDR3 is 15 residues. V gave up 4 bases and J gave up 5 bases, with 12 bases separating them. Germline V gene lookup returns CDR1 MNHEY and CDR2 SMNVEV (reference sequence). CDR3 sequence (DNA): TGTGCCAGCAGTTGGTCGGGCCGCGATAATTCACCCCTCCACTTT. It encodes CASSWSGRDNSPLHF.

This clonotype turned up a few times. CDR3: CASSFLRSSEQYF. DNA for the CDR3: TGTGCCAGCAGTTTTCTGAGGAGTTCCGAGCAGTACTTC. The rearrangement uses TRBV28 and TRBJ2-7; D remains unclear. Germline loops: CDR1 MDHEN, CDR2 SYDVKM. The CDR3 sequence is 13 residues long. V dropped 3 bases and J dropped 6 bases, with 12 bases sitting between them.

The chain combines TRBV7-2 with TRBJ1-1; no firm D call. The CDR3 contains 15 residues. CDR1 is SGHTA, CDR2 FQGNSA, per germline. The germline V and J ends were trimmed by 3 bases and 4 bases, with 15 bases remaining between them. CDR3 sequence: CASSLAPAGGTEAFF. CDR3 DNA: TGTGCCAGCAGCTTGGCCCCAGCCGGAGGCACTGAAGCTTTCTTT.